This T cell receptor (beta chain) originates from a study of Graves' ophthalmopathy and Graves' hyperthyroidism (dated by TCRdb to 2016 to 2018). General notes on the study: Peripheral blood was collected before any treatment was given, at the time of initial diagnosis. The study used TCR beta repertoire signatures to distinguish Graves' ophthalmopathy from Graves' hyperthyroidism and to predict progression to ophthalmopathy. In total, 135 blood samples were TCR-sequenced: 40 to 45 ophthalmopathy, around 75 hyperthyroidism and roughly 17 hyperthyroidism-to-ophthalmopathy patients. To explore V-J signatures that separate ophthalmopathy from hyperthyroidism, a discovery set of 95 to 100 patients was enrolled, consisting of about 41 with ophthalmopathy and 57 with stable hyperthyroidism. The independent validation cohort included 18 hyperthyroidism patients plus 17 patients who later progressed from hyperthyroidism to ophthalmopathy. T-cell repertoires of thyroid tissue and blood were compared in over five hyperthyroidism patients. After sampling, hyperthyroidism patients received methimazole starting at 30 mg daily, and ophthalmopathy patients received high-dose intravenous methylprednisolone. Findings and caveats that apply to the study as a whole: Most expanded thyroid clonotypes with a frequency above 0.001 also appeared in blood, which suggests that blood repertoires may reflect the immune response in the thyroid. In validation, the model predicted ophthalmopathy progression with 70.59% sensitivity and around 72% specificity; more than ten predicted patients were CT-confirmed with GO in a median of around 6 months. Sample size was not predetermined statistically, and investigators were not blinded to group allocation. In cross-validation, the 13-signature model distinguished ophthalmopathy from stable hyperthyroidism with about 89% sensitivity and about 81% specificity, while in the test set the corresponding values were about 80% and 75%.

This clonotype is medium-sized (0.01 to 0.1%) in terms of sample share. Its antigen remains undetermined. No much larger clonotype is one base removed from it; base qualities were not supplied. Patients with ophthalmopathy had moderately to severely active disease, with a Clinical Activity Score of 3 or more, a NOSPECS grade of 4 or more, and a disease duration of less than 3 months. Anyone with other autoimmune diseases, uncontrolled infections, pregnancy or lactation was excluded from the study. Diagnosis relied on clinical symptoms, serum thyroxine, TRAb, thyroid ultrasound and orbital computed tomography. PBMCs were isolated from approximately 10 ml of fresh peripheral blood by Ficoll-Paque density gradient centrifugation. Trizol reagent was used to extract the total RNA, and its quality was then checked on an Agilent 2100 Bioanalyzer. Reading from cysteine to phenylalanine, the CDR3 counts 14 amino acids. CDR3 DNA only is kept here, 42 bases in frame from base 1. V is cut by 9 bases and J by 5 bases, and the space between the germline ends is 16 bases. The germline V gene yields KGHDR for CDR1 and SFDVKD for CDR2.

For repertoire sequencing, TCR beta CDR3 regions were amplified from RNA transcripts. The first round was an RT-PCR using HTBI primers with the Qiagen OneStep RT-PCR kit, and this first round was followed by a second-round multiplex PCR, then size selection and purification. Sequencing of the libraries was carried out on an Illumina HiSeq2000 in paired-end mode with 100 bp reads. On the authors' methods: SOAPnuke was used to process the reads, throwing out any read that had adapters, had uncalled bases, had a mean Phred below 15, or lacked an exact constant-primer or identifier match. COPE v1.2.5 was used to merge the high-quality paired reads. Unique nucleotide sequences were defined as clonotypes and aligned to IMGT TRB V, D and J references using MiTCR v1.1. Analysis was restricted to V-J combinations with a frequency above 0.0001, which covered 99.2% of repertoires. For each V-J combination, a TCR clonal expansion and chaos score was defined as the ratio of F50 clonal expansion to chaos observed in the TCRdist matrix. Welch's t-statistics and random forest were used to reduce features to about a dozen V-J combinations, which were fed into a naive Bayes classifier. The similarity between thyroid and blood repertoires was quantified using the Morisita-Horn index. The raw public reads went through TCRdb reprocessing: fastp at Q25, MiXCR clone calling, in-frame beta chains kept. Entries are consolidated by CDR3 protein sequence, retaining the most common genes and DNA. The V and J calls shown here were made by TCRdb, not taken from the authors' results. The sample profile shows more than 40,000 distinct CDR3 sequences; 50% of them were found once. The ten largest clones add up to roughly 20% of the sample.

Specimen: peripheral blood. The sequence is built from TRBV24-1 and TRBJ2-1; the D gene is perhaps TRBD1 or TRBD2, each of them matching over 5 bases. This sequence was found in an adult man with Graves' ophthalmopathy. The CDR3 sequence is CATQEGMGDNEQFF. At the DNA level, the sequence is TGTGCCACCCAAGAGGGGATGGGAGACAATGAGCAGTTCTTC.